A single sample gave rise to the 4 T cell receptor beta chains below, sequenced in a study of blood T cell repertoires in COVID-19 (dated by TCRdb to about 2020). Libraries were made using the immunoSEQ multiplex PCR assay. TCRdb mirrors the immuneACCESS table, restricted to in-frame sequences. Some clones are absent from its copies; in checked studies, under half trace to an unresolved V gene, and the reason for the others is unknown. This sample holds just under 95,000 clones; around 80% were observed only once. The top ten clonotypes cover roughly 8.6% of the sample. Sequencing input: peripheral blood. Source of these receptors: a man aged 50 to 59 who had recovered from COVID-19.

This sequence joins TRBV5-1 and TRBJ2-6; no firm D call. The CDR3 contains 14 residues. V was pared by 3 bases and J by 0 bases, with 4 bases between. CDR1 and CDR2 (germline): SGHRS, YFSETQ. The CDR3 DNA reads as TGCGCCAGCAGCTCGAGCTCTGGGGCCAACGTCCTGACTTTC. Its translation is CASSSSSGANVLTF. The full variable domain, rest sourced from reference TRBV5-1 and TRBJ2-6, is KAGVTQTPRYLIKTRGQQVTLSCSPISGHRSVSWYQQTPGQGLQFLFEYFSETQRNKGNFPGRFSGRQFSNSRSEMNVSTLELGDSALYLCASSSSSGANVLTFGAGSRLTVL.

Only a few counts were recorded for this clone. The CDR3 here is CASSETGTDGYTF. The CDR3, as DNA: TGCGCCAGCAGCGAGACAGGGACGGATGGCTACACCTTC. The gene calls are TRBV5-1 and TRBJ1-2; 7 bases are shared with TRBD1. This CDR3 contains 13 residues. Germline loops: CDR1 SGHRS, CDR2 YFSETQ. Germline trimming cut 4 bases from V and 6 bases from J; bases unmatched to any gene: 6.

The gene calls are TRBV7-3 and TRBJ1-6; D ambiguous. The CDR3 loop spans 16 amino acids. Per germline, CDR1 SGHTA and CDR2 FQGTGA. V was pared by 1 base and J by 8 bases, with 15 bases between. The DNA of the CDR3 is TGTGCCAGCAGCTTAAGGGCCAGGACTGGTTATTCACCCCTCCACTTT. Encoded protein: CASSLRARTGYSPLHF.

The genes are TRBV3-1 (or the pseudogene TRBV3-2) and TRBJ2-3; TRBD2 agrees at 7 bases. V trimming: 1 base; J trimming: 4 bases; junction bases outside the gene matches: 5. CDR3 length: 15 amino acids. The germline CDR1 and CDR2 sequences are LGHDT and YNNKEL (reference sequence). The CDR3 DNA follows: TGTGCCAGCAGCCAAGTTAGCGGGTGGGCAGATACGCAGTATTTT. Amino acid sequence: CASSQVSGWADTQYF.